This TCR beta chain was captured by sequencing in a study of T cell repertoires in cytomegalovirus infection (dated by TCRdb to the late 2010s). With regard to the full study: Alongside well-studied HLA-B-restricted epitopes, the peptide stimulations were aimed at recently identified HLA-C-restricted CMV epitopes, whose presentation resists viral immunomodulation. Because public TCR beta signatures pointed to carriage of CMV infection together with the matching HLA type, the HLA type of each donor mattered for the analysis. The investigation overall reported the following: In the ex vivo response, HLA-C-restricted CMV-specific TCR beta clonotypes were dominant, and in two of eight donors the single most frequent clonotype came from this HLA-C-restricted group. In both this cohort and an independent cohort of 352 donors, the cumulative frequency of public TCR beta family members distinguished carriers of CMV infection plus the relevant HLA type.

After removal of 5 bases from V and 4 bases from J, the junction retains 14 bases not matched to a gene. Including cysteine and phenylalanine, the CDR3 has 17 amino acids. Just the 51-base CDR3 DNA is kept, in frame starting at base 1. The treatment or condition label corresponds to: in vitro stimulation with specific CMV peptide epitopes to enrich CMV-specific T cells. The table lists this clonotype with a few counts. It lacks a known antigen. No per-base quality is available; no much larger clone lies one base away. Sequencing instrument: Illumina HiSeq 1500. TCRdb's own reprocessing of the public reads used fastp at Q25 and MiXCR and kept productive beta chains. Rows with one shared CDR3 protein collapse into an entry with the most common genes and DNA. A total of roughly 730,000 distinct CDR3 sequences appear in this sample, about 33% of them only once. In total, the top ten clones hold 18% of the sample.

The chain was built from TRBV12-3 or TRBV12-4 and TRBJ2-5; 9 central bases correspond to TRBD2. The TCR comes from a human donor in good health (CMV status not recorded). Some clones in this sample may be carry-over from other donors' samples. Sample: cultured PBMCs, taken from culture after CMV antigen stimulation. The DNA is as follows: TGTGCCAGCAGTCGGGTTTTGGTAGCGGGGGTCAGAGAGACCCAGTACTTC. Its amino acids are CASSRVLVAGVRETQYF.